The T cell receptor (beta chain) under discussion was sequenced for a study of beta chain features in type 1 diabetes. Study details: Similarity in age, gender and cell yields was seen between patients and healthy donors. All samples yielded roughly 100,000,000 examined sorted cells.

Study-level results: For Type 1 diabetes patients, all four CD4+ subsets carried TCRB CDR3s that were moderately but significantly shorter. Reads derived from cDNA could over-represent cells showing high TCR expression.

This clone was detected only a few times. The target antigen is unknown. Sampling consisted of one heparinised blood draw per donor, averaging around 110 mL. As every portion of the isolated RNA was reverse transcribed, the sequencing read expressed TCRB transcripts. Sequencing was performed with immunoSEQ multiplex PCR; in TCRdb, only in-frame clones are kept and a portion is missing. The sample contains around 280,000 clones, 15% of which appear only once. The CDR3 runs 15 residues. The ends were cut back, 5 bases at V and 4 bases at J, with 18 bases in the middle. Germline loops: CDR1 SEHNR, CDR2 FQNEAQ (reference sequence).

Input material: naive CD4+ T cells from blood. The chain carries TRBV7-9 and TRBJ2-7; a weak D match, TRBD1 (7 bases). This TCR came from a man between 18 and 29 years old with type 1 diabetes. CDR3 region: CASSAQGGRQYEQYF. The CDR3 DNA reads TGTGCCAGCAGCGCGCAGGGGGGTCGTCAGTACGAGCAGTACTTC.